A single sample gave rise to the 20 T cell receptor beta chains below, sequenced in a study of regulatory T cells in long-lasting Graves disease. According to the study, TCR beta libraries were built with iRepertoire HTBI primers and CDR3-region Arm-PCR. One entry per CDR3 protein, called by TCRdb with MiXCR from the multiplex PCR reads. The table includes hundreds of thousands of distinct CDR3 sequences, less than 20% detected once. Time point given: newly diagnosed GD, antithyroid drugs for less than 3 months. The TCR library used RNA extracted from PBMCs. The source material was peripheral blood mononuclear cells (PBMCs), sampled at new diagnosis, from a patient treated with antithyroid drugs. The source is a female donor with Graves disease.

In DNA form, the CDR3 reads TGCGCCAGCAGTGGGACAGGGGGAACAGATACGCAGTATTTT. Encoded protein: CASSGTGGTDTQYF. The V gene is TRBV10-1, the J gene TRBJ2-3; TRBD1 aligns across 10 bases. Unmatched junction bases numbered 1, after V lost 4 bases and J lost 3 bases. Looked up from germline, CDR1 is WNHNN and CDR2 is SYGVQD (reference sequence). The CDR3 sequence is 14 residues long.

CDR3 coding DNA: TGTGCCAGCTCACCTGGGTCCGCTGATGAGCAGTTCTTC. This encodes CASSPGSADEQFF. This chain uses TRBV18 with TRBJ2-1; D unclear. Per the germline V gene, CDR1 is KGHSH and CDR2 is LQKENI. This CDR3 contains 13 residues. V shed 3 bases and J shed 8 bases, with 11 bases lying between them.

The table lists this clonotype with a few counts. The chain is built from TRBV5-1 and TRBJ1-5; D is unresolved. From germline, CDR1 is SGHRS and CDR2 YFSETQ. V was cut by 2 bases and J by 10 bases, with 19 bases left in between. This CDR3 contains 15 residues. In DNA, the CDR3 is TGCGCCAGCAGCTTTCAAGGGCAGAGCCAAGACCCCCAGCATTTT. Its translation is CASSFQGQSQDPQHF.

This clonotype was detected ten times or more. The CDR3 region has the DNA TGCGCCAGCAGTTTCTACAGCCGACAAAACGTCCAGCTATACGAGCAGTACTTC. This sequence encodes CASSFYSRQNVQLYEQYF. This rearrangement joins TRBV10-2 to TRBJ2-7; D gene ambiguous. The CDR3 length is 18 residues. The germline V and J ends were trimmed by 5 bases and 4 bases, with 27 bases remaining between them. Germline V gene sequence: CDR1 WSHSY, CDR2 SAAADI.

This clonotype was counted between two and nine times. This may arise from a read error, as a much more abundant clone is one base away. The CDR3 ends on some other residue instead of the conserved phenylalanine or tryptophan, so this is likely a read error. The chain uses TRBV20-1 and TRBJ1-2; D may be TRBD1 (6 bases). The CDR3 is 13 residues long. CDR1 and CDR2 from the germline V gene are DFQATT and SNEGSKA (reference sequence). The CDR3 sequence is CSSRGEGDYGYTS. The DNA for the CDR3 is TGCAGTTCTAGGGGGGAGGGGGACTATGGCTACACCTCC.

This clonotype showed up many times. This chain uses TRBV12-5 with TRBJ2-6; D remains unclear. Trimming cost V 5 bases and J 0 bases, with 14 bases left between them. The CDR3 has 17 amino acids. CDR1 is LGHNT and CDR2 is FRNRAP in the germline V gene. This CDR3 reads CASGPGETGSGANVLTF. In DNA form, the CDR3 reads TGTGCTAGTGGTCCCGGTGAGACCGGCTCTGGGGCCAACGTCCTGACTTTC.

This clonotype was recorded at least ten times. The J gene is TRBJ2-1, the V gene TRBV7-2; D may match TRBD1 or TRBD2 (5 bases each). CDR3 size: 17 residues. Trimming took off 0 bases at V and 2 bases at J, with 14 bases between the two ends. Germline lookup yields CDR1 SGHTA and CDR2 FQGNSA. The CDR3 sequence is CASSLAGDGSPYNEQFF. The DNA of the CDR3 is TGTGCCAGCAGCTTAGCGGGGGATGGAAGCCCCTACAATGAGCAGTTCTTC.

This chain links TRBV20-1 with TRBJ2-1; 8 bases are a match to TRBD2. Looked up from germline, CDR1 is DFQATT and CDR2 is SNEGSKA (reference sequence). V shed 6 bases and J 8 bases; nucleotides not matched to a gene: 12. This CDR3 has 14 amino acids. The CDR3 spells CSATPAVGGDEQFF. In nucleotides, the CDR3 is TGCAGTGCAACCCCAGCGGTCGGGGGGGATGAGCAGTTCTTC.

This clonotype was counted many times. J is TRBJ1-1 and V is TRBV12-5; D gene unclear. V was trimmed by 0 bases and J by 1 base, leaving 12 bases between them. Germline V CDR1 and CDR2: LGHNT, FRNRAP. CDR3 size: 16 residues. The CDR3 coding sequence is TGTGCTAGTGGTTTGGTACGAGAACAACCGAACACTGAAGCTTTCTTT. Translated, it gives CASGLVREQPNTEAFF. Together with reference TRBV12-5 and TRBJ1-1, the CDR3 gives the full variable domain: DARVTQTPRHKVTEMGQEVTMRCQPILGHNTVFWYRQTMMQGLELLAYFRNRAPLDDSGMPKDRFSAEMPDATLATLKIQPSEPRDSAVYFCASGLVREQPNTEAFFGQGTRLTVV.

This clonotype was counted ten times or more. The chain employs TRBV5-4 and TRBJ1-6, with TRBD1 matching over 7 bases. J lost 8 bases, V lost 3 bases, and 5 bases had no gene match. Germline CDR1 and CDR2: SGHNT and YYREEE (reference sequence). The CDR3 has 14 residues. CDR3 amino acids: CASSWEGADSPLHF. CDR3 coding DNA: TGTGCCAGCAGCTGGGAGGGGGCGGATTCACCCCTCCACTTT.

This clonotype was counted at least ten times. The V gene is TRBV7-3, the J gene TRBJ2-3, with a weak D call TRBD1 (6 bases). Germline V gene lookup returns CDR1 SGHTA and CDR2 FQGTGA. CDR3 size: 15 residues. V was clipped by 2 bases and J by 2 bases, with 11 bases between them. The CDR3: CASSLSTGLTDTQYF. DNA for the CDR3: TGTGCCAGCAGCTTATCAACAGGGCTCACAGATACGCAGTATTTT.

This clonotype showed up just a few times. The rearrangement joins TRBV4-1 to TRBJ2-1, with a tentative D call TRBD2 (6 bases). This CDR3 is built from 12 residues. Germline V CDR1 and CDR2: MGHRA, YSYEKL. With 8 bases removed from V and 5 bases from J, the gap between germline ends came to 10 bases. In DNA form, the CDR3 reads TGCGCCAGCGCCGGGAGCAACAATGAGCAGTTCTTC. This gives the protein CASAGSNNEQFF.

This clonotype appeared many times. Relative to the germline gene, one junction end is altered; a read error may explain this. V usage is TRBV7-9 and J usage is TRBJ1-1; TRBD1 matches at 10 bases. CDR1 is SEHNR, CDR2 FQNEAQ, per germline (reference sequence). The CDR3 is 14 residues long. CDR3 DNA sequence: TGCGCCAGCAGCGCCGGACAGGGGGGGACTGAAGCTTTCTTT. Amino acid sequence: CASSAGQGGTEAFF.

Points on this clonotype: Possible read error: a much larger clone is one base away. This chain uses TRBV20-1 with TRBJ2-3; D might be TRBD2 (6 bases). Deletions cut 3 bases from V and 2 bases from J, with 15 bases between. In germline, CDR1 is DFQATT, CDR2 SNEGSKA (reference sequence). CDR3 length: 15 amino acids. The CDR3 loop is CSASRLVGATDTQYF. CDR3 sequence (DNA): TGCAGTGCTAGCCGACTAGTTGGGGCCACAGATACGCAGTATTTT.

This rearrangement joins TRBV20-1 to TRBJ2-1; D may correspond to TRBD1 or TRBD2 (5 bases each). Trimming pared 0 bases from V and 6 bases from J, leaving 12 bases between. Germline V gene data show CDR1 as DFQATT and CDR2 as SNEGSKA (reference sequence). This CDR3 has 14 residues. The CDR3 reads CSARDRQGPNEQFF. CDR3 nucleotide sequence: TGCAGTGCTAGAGATCGGCAGGGACCCAATGAGCAGTTCTTC.

This clonotype was counted at least ten times. V gene TRBV7-3 combines with J gene TRBJ2-5; TRBD1 or TRBD2 may be the D gene (7 bases each). Trimming removed 5 bases at V and 3 bases at J, with 13 bases between. Per the germline V gene, CDR1 is SGHTA and CDR2 is FQGTGA. This CDR3 comprises 14 residues. The CDR3 protein is CASSQGGAEETQYF. CDR3 coding DNA: TGTGCCAGCAGCCAGGGGGGGGCTGAAGAGACCCAGTACTTC.

This clonotype was seen a handful of times. The rearrangement links TRBV29-1 to TRBJ1-1; weak D call: TRBD1 (6 bases). This CDR3 has 11 amino acids. Trimming stripped 6 bases from V and 11 bases from J, with 16 bases between. Germline CDR1 reads SQVTM; CDR2 reads ANQGSEA. In nucleotides, the CDR3 is TGCAGCGTCACTCCGGGACAAATGGCTTTCTTT. This gives the protein CSVTPGQMAFF.

This clonotype was observed a few times. V gene TRBV6-5 combines with J gene TRBJ2-5; 7 bases map to TRBD2. This CDR3 has 15 residues. Germline trimming cut 1 base from V and 3 bases from J; bases unmatched to any gene: 5. The germline gives CDR1 MNHEY, CDR2 SVGAGI. The CDR3 DNA reads TGTGCCAGCAGTTACTTCGGGGCGGGAGAAGAGACCCAGTACTTC. Its translation: CASSYFGAGEETQYF.

This clonotype was counted ten times or more. CDR3 protein: CASSVDGRQSSYNEQFF. Written as DNA, the CDR3 is TGTGCCAGCAGCGTAGACGGCAGACAGAGCTCCTACAATGAGCAGTTCTTC. This sequence joins TRBV9 and TRBJ2-1; TRBD1 is a possible D gene (5 bases). Between the trimmed V and J ends, which lost 0 bases and 0 bases, there was a span of 13 bases. CDR3 size: 17 residues. Germline V lookup: CDR1 SGDLS, CDR2 YYNGEE.

On this clonotype: A read error may produce the germline difference seen at one junction end. The CDR3 is CAISGGRDRSGNTIYF. CDR3 nucleotide sequence: TGTGCCATCAGTGGTGGCAGGGATCGCTCTGGAAACACCATATATTTT. The chain recombines TRBV12-3 or TRBV12-4 with TRBJ1-3; perhaps TRBD1 as D (5 bases). The CDR3 has 16 amino acids.